The T cell receptor beta chain under discussion was sequenced for a study of T cells in Graves' hyperthyroidism and ophthalmopathy. Study outcomes and limitations: Most expanded thyroid clonotypes above 0.001 also appeared in blood.

V shed 5 bases and J shed 6 bases, with 10 bases lying between them. The V gene's germline CDR1 is MNHNS and CDR2 SASEGT. This CDR3 has 12 residues. A remark on this clonotype: The antigen is not known.

Exclusion of patients followed from uncontrolled infection, other autoimmune disease, pregnancy or lactation. The blood sample was taken at first hyperthyroidism diagnosis, before any ophthalmopathy symptoms. Fresh peripheral blood, 10 ml, was the source of the PBMCs. RNA transcripts yielded amplified TCR beta CDR3 regions. First-round RT-PCR of the TCR CDR3 relied on the HTBI primer set. TCRdb ran MiXCR on the multiplex PCR reads and lists one entry per CDR3 protein. The profile shows fewer than 450,000 distinct CDR3 sequences, 15% to 20% of them singletons. This TCR was recovered from a woman aged 25 to 39 with Graves' hyperthyroidism that later progressed to Graves' ophthalmopathy. Input material: blood. The V call is TRBV6-1, the J call TRBJ1-2; the D is unclear. The CDR3 reads CASSPHRDGYTF. CDR3 coding DNA: TGTGCCAGCAGTCCTCATAGAGATGGCTACACCTTC.